This T cell receptor (beta chain) originates from a study of T cells in Graves' hyperthyroidism and ophthalmopathy. Broader study findings: Model output signaled ophthalmopathy a median around 5.9 months ahead of onset.

Trimming took off 5 bases at V and 0 bases at J, with 17 bases between the two ends. The CDR3 contains 17 residues. Germline CDR1 MDHEN, CDR2 SYDVKM. Amplification of TCR beta CDR3 regions used RNA as the template. Primed by the HTBI set, a first-round RT-PCR was run on the TCR CDR3. Using its own MiXCR run on the multiplex PCR reads, TCRdb lists one record per CDR3 protein. Found here are approximately 270,000 distinct CDR3 sequences, about 15% of them singletons; the top ten hold 13%. This clonotype showed up many times. The antigen remains undetermined. It was at first hyperthyroidism diagnosis, before any ophthalmopathy symptoms, that the blood sample was taken.

The chain carries TRBV28 and TRBJ1-3, with D maybe TRBD1 (5 bases). The source is a middle-aged woman with Graves' hyperthyroidism that later progressed to Graves' ophthalmopathy. The sequenced sample was blood. The CDR3 DNA is TGTGCCAGCAGTCCCCCGCCGGGGACCAGCTCTGGAAACACCATATATTTT. Translating gives CASSPPPGTSSGNTIYF.